The sequence of this T cell receptor (beta chain) was determined in a study of radiotherapy plus CTLA-4 blockade in lung cancer. General observations from the study: Radiotherapy plus ipilimumab was followed by expansion in blood of tumor-derived TCR clones.

Deletions cut 0 bases from V and 6 bases from J, with 6 bases between. The CDR3 has 12 residues. The germline gives CDR1 GTSNPN, CDR2 SVGIG (reference sequence). Comments on this clone: Its target is unknown.

The method was immunoSEQ multiplex PCR; TCRdb's version includes in-frame clones alone and lacks a portion of them. The sample consists of roughly 48,000 clones, around 76% of them appearing once. The sequences come from peripheral blood, collected from a patient treated with radiotherapy plus ipilimumab. This sequence was found in a human donor with non-small cell lung cancer who had stable disease on radiotherapy plus ipilimumab. V usage is TRBV30 and J usage is TRBJ2-1; D not resolved. The CDR3 region has the DNA TGTGCCTGGAGTGTATGGGGCAATGAGCAGTTCTTC. Translated, it gives CAWSVWGNEQFF.